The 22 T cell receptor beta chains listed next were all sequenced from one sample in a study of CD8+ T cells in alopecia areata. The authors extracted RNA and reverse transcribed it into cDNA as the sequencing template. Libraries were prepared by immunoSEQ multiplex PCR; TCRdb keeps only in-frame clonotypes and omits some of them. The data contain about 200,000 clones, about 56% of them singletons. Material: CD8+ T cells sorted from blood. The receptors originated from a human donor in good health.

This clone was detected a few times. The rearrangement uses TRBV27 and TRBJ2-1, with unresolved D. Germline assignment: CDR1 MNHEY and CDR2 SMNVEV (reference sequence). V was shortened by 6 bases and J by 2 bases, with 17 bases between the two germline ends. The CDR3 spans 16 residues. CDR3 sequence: CASSPLVVPTYNEQFF. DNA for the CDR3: TGTGCCAGCAGCCCTCTCGTTGTCCCCACCTACAATGAGCAGTTCTTC.

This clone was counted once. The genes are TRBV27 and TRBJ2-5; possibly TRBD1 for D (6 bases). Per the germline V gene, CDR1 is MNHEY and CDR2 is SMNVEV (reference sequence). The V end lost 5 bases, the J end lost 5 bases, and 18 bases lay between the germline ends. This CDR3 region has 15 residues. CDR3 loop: CASSPTQGIHETQYF. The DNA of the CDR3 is TGTGCCAGCAGTCCTACCCAGGGGATACATGAGACCCAGTACTTC.

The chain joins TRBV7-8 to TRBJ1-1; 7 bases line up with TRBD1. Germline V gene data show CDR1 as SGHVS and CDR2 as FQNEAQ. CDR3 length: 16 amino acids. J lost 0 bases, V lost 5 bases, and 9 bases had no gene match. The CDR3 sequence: CASSHRDRDMNTEAFF. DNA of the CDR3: TGTGCCAGCAGCCATCGGGACAGAGATATGAACACTGAAGCTTTCTTT. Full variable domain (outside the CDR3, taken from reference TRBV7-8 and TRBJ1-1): GAGVSQSPRYKVAKRGQDVALRCDPISGHVSLFWYQQALGQGPEFLTYFQNEAQLDKSGLPSDRFFAERPEGSVSTLKIQRTQQEDSAVYLCASSHRDRDMNTEAFFGQGTRLTVV.

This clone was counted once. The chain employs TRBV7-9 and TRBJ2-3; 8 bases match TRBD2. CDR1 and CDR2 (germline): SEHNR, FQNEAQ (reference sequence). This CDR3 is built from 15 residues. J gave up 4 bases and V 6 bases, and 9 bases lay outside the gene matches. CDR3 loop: CASSHTSGSADTQYF. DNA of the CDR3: TGTGCCAGCAGTCACACTAGCGGAAGCGCAGATACGCAGTATTTT.

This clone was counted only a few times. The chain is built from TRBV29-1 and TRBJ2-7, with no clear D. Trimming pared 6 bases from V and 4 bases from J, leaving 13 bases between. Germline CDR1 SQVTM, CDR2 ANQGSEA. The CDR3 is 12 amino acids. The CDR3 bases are TGCAGCGTCCCCTCGGGTAGTTACGAGCAGTACTTC. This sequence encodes CSVPSGSYEQYF.

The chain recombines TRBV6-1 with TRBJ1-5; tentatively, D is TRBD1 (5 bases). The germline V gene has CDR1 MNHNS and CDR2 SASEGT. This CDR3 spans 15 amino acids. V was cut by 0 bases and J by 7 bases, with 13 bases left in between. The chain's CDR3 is CASSEAAVRAQPQHF. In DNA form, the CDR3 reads TGTGCCAGCAGTGAAGCGGCGGTCAGGGCGCAGCCCCAGCATTTT.

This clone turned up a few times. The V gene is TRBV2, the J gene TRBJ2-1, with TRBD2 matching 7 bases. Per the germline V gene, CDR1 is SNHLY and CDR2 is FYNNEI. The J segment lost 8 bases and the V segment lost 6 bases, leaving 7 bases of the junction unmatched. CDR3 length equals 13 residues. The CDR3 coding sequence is TGTGCCAGCAGCCTCGCGGCGGGGGATGAGCAGTTCTTC. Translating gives CASSLAAGDEQFF.

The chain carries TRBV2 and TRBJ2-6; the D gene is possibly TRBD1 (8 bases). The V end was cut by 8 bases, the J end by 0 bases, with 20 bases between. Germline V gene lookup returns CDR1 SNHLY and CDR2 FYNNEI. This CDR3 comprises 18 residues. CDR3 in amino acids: CASLRGGTGHSGANVLTF. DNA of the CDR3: TGTGCCAGCCTTAGGGGAGGGACAGGCCACTCTGGGGCCAACGTCCTGACTTTC. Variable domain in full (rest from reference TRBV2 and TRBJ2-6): EPEVTQTPSHQVTQMGQEVILRCVPISNHLYFYWYRQILGQKVEFLVSFYNNEISEKSEIFDDQFSVERPDGSNFTLKIRSTKLEDSAMYFCASLRGGTGHSGANVLTFGAGSRLTVL.

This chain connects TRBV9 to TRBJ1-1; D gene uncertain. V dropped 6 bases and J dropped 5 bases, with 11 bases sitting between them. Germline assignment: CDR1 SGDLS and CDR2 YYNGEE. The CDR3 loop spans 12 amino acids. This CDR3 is CASTARGTEAFF. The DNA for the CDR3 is TGTGCCAGCACCGCCCGGGGAACTGAAGCTTTCTTT.

CDR3: CSVEDPGQSTDTQYF. CDR3 bases: TGCAGCGTGGAGGACCCGGGACAGAGCACAGATACGCAGTATTTT. V and J are TRBV29-1 and TRBJ2-3; 7 bases match TRBD1. V was clipped by 6 bases and J by 0 bases; unmatched bases: 9. The CDR3 runs 15 residues. Germline values: CDR1 SQVTM, CDR2 ANQGSEA.

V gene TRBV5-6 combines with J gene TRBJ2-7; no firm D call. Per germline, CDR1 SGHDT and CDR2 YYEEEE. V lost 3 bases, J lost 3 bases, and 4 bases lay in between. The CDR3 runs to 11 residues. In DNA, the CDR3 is TGTGCCAGCAGCTCTATCTACGAGCAGTACTTC. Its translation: CASSSIYEQYF.

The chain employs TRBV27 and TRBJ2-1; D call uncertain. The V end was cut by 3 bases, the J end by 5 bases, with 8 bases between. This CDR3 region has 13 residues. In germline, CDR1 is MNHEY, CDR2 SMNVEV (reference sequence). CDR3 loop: CASSFGANNEQFF. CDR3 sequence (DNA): TGTGCCAGCAGTTTTGGAGCGAACAATGAGCAGTTCTTC.

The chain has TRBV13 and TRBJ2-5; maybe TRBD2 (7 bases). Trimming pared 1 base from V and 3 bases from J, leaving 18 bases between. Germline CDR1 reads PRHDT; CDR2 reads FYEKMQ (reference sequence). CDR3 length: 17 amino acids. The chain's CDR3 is CASSLERGGPHKETQYF. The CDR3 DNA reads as TGTGCCAGCAGCTTAGAGAGGGGGGGTCCACACAAAGAGACCCAGTACTTC.

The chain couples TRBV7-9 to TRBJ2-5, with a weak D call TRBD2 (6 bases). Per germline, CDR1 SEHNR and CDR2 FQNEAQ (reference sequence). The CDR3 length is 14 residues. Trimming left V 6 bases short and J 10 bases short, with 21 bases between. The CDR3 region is CASSPPGTSPGQYF. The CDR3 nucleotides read TGTGCCAGCAGTCCTCCCGGGACTTCCCCGGGCCAGTACTTC.

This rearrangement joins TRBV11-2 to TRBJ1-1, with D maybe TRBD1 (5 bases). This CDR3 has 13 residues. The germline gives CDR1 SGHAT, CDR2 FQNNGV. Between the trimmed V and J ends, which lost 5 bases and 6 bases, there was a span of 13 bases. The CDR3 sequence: CASSLGVGAEAFF. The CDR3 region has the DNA TGTGCCAGCAGCCTAGGGGTTGGCGCTGAAGCTTTCTTT.

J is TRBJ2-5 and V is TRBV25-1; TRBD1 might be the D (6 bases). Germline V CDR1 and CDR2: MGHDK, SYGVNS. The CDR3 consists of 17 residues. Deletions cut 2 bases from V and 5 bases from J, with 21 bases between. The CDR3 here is CASSEGVDSPLGETQYF. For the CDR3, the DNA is TGTGCCAGCAGTGAAGGGGTGGACAGTCCACTGGGGGAGACCCAGTACTTC.

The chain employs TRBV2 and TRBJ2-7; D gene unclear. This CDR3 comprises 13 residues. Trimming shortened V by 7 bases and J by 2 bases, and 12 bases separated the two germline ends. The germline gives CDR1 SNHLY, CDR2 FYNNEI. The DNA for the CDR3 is TGTGCCAGCAATTGGCGTGGCACCTACGAGCAGTACTTC. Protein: CASNWRGTYEQYF.

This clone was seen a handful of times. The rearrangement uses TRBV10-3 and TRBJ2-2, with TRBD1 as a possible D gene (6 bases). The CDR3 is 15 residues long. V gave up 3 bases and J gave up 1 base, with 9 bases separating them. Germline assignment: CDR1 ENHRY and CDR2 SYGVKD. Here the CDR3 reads CAISDRTVNTGELFF. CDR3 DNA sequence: TGTGCCATCAGTGATAGGACAGTGAACACCGGGGAGCTGTTTTTT.

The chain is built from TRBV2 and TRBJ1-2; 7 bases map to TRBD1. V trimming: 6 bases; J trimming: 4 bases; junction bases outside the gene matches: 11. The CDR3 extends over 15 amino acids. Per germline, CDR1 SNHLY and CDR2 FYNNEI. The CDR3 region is CASSRPSDRLYGYTF. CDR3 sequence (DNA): TGTGCCAGCAGCCGACCTTCGGACAGGCTCTATGGCTACACCTTC.

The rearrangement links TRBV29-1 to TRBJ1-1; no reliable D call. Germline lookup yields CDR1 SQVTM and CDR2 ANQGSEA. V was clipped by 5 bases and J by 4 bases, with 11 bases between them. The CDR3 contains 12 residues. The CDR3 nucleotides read TGCAGCGTTTTGGCCGGGAGCACTGAAGCTTTCTTT. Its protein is CSVLAGSTEAFF.

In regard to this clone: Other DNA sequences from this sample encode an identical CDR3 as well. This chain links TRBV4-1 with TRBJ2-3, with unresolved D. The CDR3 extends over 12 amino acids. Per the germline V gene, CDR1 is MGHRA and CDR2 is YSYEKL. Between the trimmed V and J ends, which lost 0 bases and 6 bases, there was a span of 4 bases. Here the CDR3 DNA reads TGCGCCAGCAGCCAAGATGGGGATACGCAGTATTTT. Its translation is CASSQDGDTQYF.

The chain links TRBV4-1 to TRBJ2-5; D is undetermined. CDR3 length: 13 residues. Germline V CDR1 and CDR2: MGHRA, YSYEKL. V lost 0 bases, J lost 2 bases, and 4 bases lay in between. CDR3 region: CASSQEDQETQYF. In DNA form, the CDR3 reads TGCGCCAGCAGCCAAGAAGATCAAGAGACCCAGTACTTC.